This TCR beta chain is from a study of T cell responses to AZD1222 COVID-19 vaccine. Study-level findings and limits: Spike-spanning, vaccine-associated CD4 TCRs were dominant at 160-218 and 743-854. Elevations in Spike-specific TCR breadth and depth followed administration of two AZD1222 doses. Clonal diversity was possibly underestimated; the donors were predominantly white British and more often female.

Note on this clone: The antigen remains unidentified.

The protocol was immunoSEQ multiplex PCR, while the TCRdb copy is restricted to in-frame clones and leaves out a portion. The repertoire holds 60,000 to 85,000 clones, approximately 80% seen once, with roughly a quarter in the top ten. Germline CDR1 is LNHDA and CDR2 is SQIVND (reference sequence). V was pared by 5 bases and J by 0 bases, with 11 bases between. The CDR3 covers 14 residues. V gene TRBV19 combines with J gene TRBJ2-7; D remains unclear. The sample here was peripheral blood, taken 28 days after the second dose of the MenACWY control vaccine. This receptor was taken from an adult who received the MenACWY meningococcal vaccine as a control. The DNA of the CDR3 is TGTGCCAGTAGTCAAGTTCTCAGCTCCTACGAGCAGTACTTC. This gives the protein CASSQVLSSYEQYF.